The 30 T cell receptor beta chains reported below all come from one sample, sequenced in a study of blood T cell repertoires in COVID-19. Sequencing was performed with immunoSEQ multiplex PCR; in TCRdb, only in-frame clones are kept and a portion is missing. Among hundreds of thousands of clones, about 68% were seen once, and the ten largest hold around 3.2%. The sample comprised peripheral blood. The source is a woman older than 75 with acute or convalescent COVID-19.

This clone has only one observation. V is TRBV5-1 and J is TRBJ2-3, with 10 bases fitting TRBD2. Germline lookup yields CDR1 SGHRS and CDR2 YFSETQ. The CDR3 contains 16 residues. The ends lost 7 bases at V and 1 base at J; junction bases unmatched: 9. The CDR3: CASGLSSGSGTDTQYF. The CDR3 region has the DNA TGCGCCAGCGGATTATCTAGCGGGAGTGGCACAGATACGCAGTATTTT.

The rearrangement links TRBV6-5 to TRBJ1-1; D possibly corresponds to TRBD1 (5 bases). CDR1 MNHEY and CDR2 SVGAGI come from the germline V gene. The CDR3 covers 14 residues. The V end lost 6 bases, the J end lost 3 bases, and 14 bases lay between the germline ends. The DNA of the CDR3 is TGTGCCAGCAGGTCAGGGTCGGCGGACACTGAAGCTTTCTTT. Amino acid sequence: CASRSGSADTEAFF.

As concerns this clone: This CDR3 fails to terminate in the conserved phenylalanine or tryptophan, so it likely reflects a read error. The V call is TRBV7-9, the J call TRBJ1-1; D uncertain. Trimming shortened V by 2 bases and J by 3 bases, and 7 bases separated the two germline ends. Germline V gives CDR1 SEHNR, CDR2 FQNEAQ (reference sequence). The CDR3 sequence is 13 residues long. The CDR3 protein is CASSLMTDTEAFS. DNA for the CDR3: TGTGCCAGCAGCTTAATGACCGACACTGAAGCTTTCTCT.

The chain combines TRBV5-4 with TRBJ1-3, with D uncertain. The CDR3 spans 14 residues. The V gene lost 2 bases and the J gene lost 0 bases, with 6 bases spanning the gap. Germline values: CDR1 SGHNT, CDR2 YYREEE (reference sequence). The CDR3 region has the DNA TGTGCCAGCAGCTTCGGTACCTCTGGAAACACCATATATTTT. Encoded protein: CASSFGTSGNTIYF. The full variable domain, in which reference TRBV5-4 and TRBJ1-3 provide the parts outside the CDR3, is ETGVTQSPTHLIKTRGQQVTLRCSSQSGHNTVSWYQQALGQGPQFIFQYYREEENGRGNFPPRFSGLQFPNYSSELNVNALELDDSALYLCASSFGTSGNTIYFGEGSWLTVV.

V and J are TRBV7-8 and TRBJ2-1; 13 nucleotides match TRBD2. V dropped 4 bases and J dropped 10; count of bases not matched to a gene: 13. This CDR3 has 17 amino acids. The germline gives CDR1 SGHVS, CDR2 FQNEAQ. The CDR3 DNA is TGTGCCAGCAGCTACTTCCCCACTAGCGGGGGGGCCCGGGAGCAGTTCTTC. It specifies CASSYFPTSGGAREQFF.

The V and J genes are TRBV14 and TRBJ2-3; TRBD2 aligns across 7 bases. V dropped 0 bases and J dropped 3; count of bases not matched to a gene: 6. This CDR3 region has 16 residues. Germline V CDR1 and CDR2: SGHDN, FVKESK. The DNA for the CDR3 is TGTGCCAGCAGCCAAGATAGGGGAGGGCGGACAGATACGCAGTATTTT. This encodes CASSQDRGGRTDTQYF. The full variable domain, with the rest looked up from reference TRBV14 and TRBJ2-3, is EAGVTQFPSHSVIEKGQTVTLRCDPISGHDNLYWYRRVMGKEIKFLLHFVKESKQDESGMPNNRFLAERTGGTYSTLKVQPAELEDSGVYFCASSQDRGGRTDTQYFGPGTRLTVL.

V usage is TRBV25-1 and J usage is TRBJ2-2; D is unclear. Germline V CDR1 and CDR2: MGHDK, SYGVNS. The CDR3 length is 14 residues. The V and J ends lost 7 bases and 2 bases respectively, with 11 bases between them. The CDR3 DNA reads TGTGCCAGCACTGGTAACAGCAACACCGGGGAGCTGTTTTTT. This gives the protein CASTGNSNTGELFF. The variable domain in full, with the rest retrieved from reference TRBV25-1 and TRBJ2-2, is EADIYQTPRYLVIGTGKKITLECSQTMGHDKMYWYQQDPGMELHLIHYSYGVNSTEKGDLSSESTVSRIRTEHFPLTLESARPSHTSQYLCASTGNSNTGELFFGEGSRLTVL.

The chain uses TRBV10-3 and TRBJ1-1, with 8 bases lining up with TRBD1. CDR3 length equals 17 residues. V dropped 8 bases and J dropped 4; count of bases not matched to a gene: 18. Germline CDR1 ENHRY, CDR2 SYGVKD. In DNA form, the CDR3 reads TGTGCCATCGGAAAGACAAACAGGGGGGCCAGTGGCACTGAAGCTTTCTTT. This gives the protein CAIGKTNRGASGTEAFF.

This chain links TRBV19 with TRBJ1-4; possibly TRBD1 for D (6 bases). CDR1 is LNHDA, CDR2 SQIVND, per germline (reference sequence). The CDR3 totals 15 residues. V was pared by 9 bases and J by 0 bases, with 14 bases between. CDR3 sequence reads: CASTLTGTTNEKLFF. The CDR3 DNA reads as TGTGCCAGCACTCTGACAGGTACAACTAATGAAAAACTGTTTTTT.

Of note for this clone: Other nucleotide sequences from this sample produce the same CDR3. J is TRBJ1-2 and V is TRBV5-1, with D possibly TRBD1 on 6 matching bases. This CDR3 has 13 residues. Germline V gives CDR1 SGHRS, CDR2 YFSETQ. Trimming shortened V by 4 bases and J by 7 bases, and 14 bases separated the two germline ends. In nucleotides, the CDR3 is TGCGCCAGCAGCCTGGATCGGGGGGCTGGCTACACCTTC. Amino acid sequence: CASSLDRGAGYTF.

In its sample, this clone was seen a few times. The chain employs TRBV27 and TRBJ2-7, with TRBD1 as a possible D gene (6 bases). Germline CDR1 MNHEY, CDR2 SMNVEV (reference sequence). Between the trimmed V and J ends, which lost 8 bases and 4 bases, there was a span of 15 bases. CDR3 length: 13 amino acids. CDR3 protein: CASSLGTYYEQYF. CDR3 DNA sequence: TGTGCCAGCTCCCTCGGGACATATTACGAGCAGTACTTC.

This clone showed up just a few times. Within the sample, other DNA sequences also encode this same CDR3. The CDR3 region has the DNA TGTGCCAGCAGCCGTGGGAGCGAGCAGTACTTC. This gives the protein CASSRGSEQYF. The V call is TRBV3-1 (or the pseudogene TRBV3-2), the J call TRBJ2-7; a weak D match, TRBD2 (5 bases). The germline V and J ends were trimmed by 4 bases and 6 bases, with 7 bases remaining between them. Germline-derived CDR1 and CDR2 are LGHDT and YNNKEL (reference sequence). The CDR3 is 11 residues long.

V gene TRBV14 combines with J gene TRBJ1-2; 8 bases are shared with TRBD1. V was clipped by 6 bases and J by 7 bases; unmatched bases: 7. This CDR3 has 13 residues. Germline CDR1 is SGHDN and CDR2 is FVKESK. The CDR3 loop reads CASRRQGNSGYTF. CDR3 in DNA: TGTGCCAGCAGGAGACAGGGGAATAGTGGCTACACCTTC.

This chain links TRBV19 with TRBJ1-2; D remains ambiguous. The CDR3 has 15 amino acids. The germline gives CDR1 LNHDA, CDR2 SQIVND (reference sequence). With 6 bases removed from V and 0 bases from J, the gap between germline ends came to 14 bases. In nucleotides, the CDR3 is TGTGCCAGTAGCTACCCCTCGAAAGCTAACTATGGCTACACCTTC. It is translated as CASSYPSKANYGYTF.

CDR3 sequence (DNA): TGTGCCAGCCGGGGACAGGGGGATGGTCAGCCCCAGCATTTT. Protein sequence: CASRGQGDGQPQHF. V is TRBV2 and J is TRBJ1-5; TRBD1 matches at 11 bases. The CDR3 extends over 14 amino acids. Germline V CDR1 and CDR2: SNHLY, FYNNEI. V gave up 8 bases and J gave up 6 bases; unmatched junction bases: 6.

This chain joins TRBV6-1 and TRBJ1-5; TRBD1 matches 10 bases. The CDR3 is 19 residues long. Losses at the gene ends were 4 bases for V and 0 bases for J; bases not matched to a gene: 12. Germline V gene data show CDR1 as MNHNS and CDR2 as SASEGT. CDR3 DNA sequence: TGTGCCAGCAGTGGAGGGTTCGGGACAGGGGATGTTAGCAATCAGCCCCAGCATTTT. Protein: CASSGGFGTGDVSNQPQHF.

The genes are TRBV10-3 and TRBJ2-2; possible D gene TRBD2, 6 bases. V gave up 2 bases and J gave up 7 bases, with 23 bases separating them. Germline CDR1 is ENHRY and CDR2 is SYGVKD. The CDR3 loop spans 18 amino acids. The CDR3 DNA reads TGTGCCATCAGTGAGCGATTGGTTAGCGGTCTTGGGGTCGGGGAGCTGTTTTTT. Translating gives CAISERLVSGLGVGELFF.

The chain uses TRBV11-2 and TRBJ2-7; 8 positions agree with TRBD2. CDR1 and CDR2 from the germline V gene are SGHAT and FQNNGV. V lost 4 bases and J lost 0; bases outside the gene matches: 8. CDR3 length: 16 amino acids. In DNA, the CDR3 is TGTGCCAGCAGCTCTTCCGGGGGGGGAGGCTCCTACGAGCAGTACTTC. Protein: CASSSSGGGGSYEQYF.

The CDR3 protein is CASSLPQGNTGELFF. In DNA form, the CDR3 reads TGCGCCAGCAGCTTGCCCCAGGGCAACACCGGGGAGCTGTTTTTT. The chain employs TRBV5-1 and TRBJ2-2; D is possibly TRBD1 (5 bases). The germline V and J ends were trimmed by 1 base and 2 bases, with 9 bases remaining between them. Germline CDR1 reads SGHRS; CDR2 reads YFSETQ. This CDR3 contains 15 residues.

The sample holds a few counts of this clone. The chain joins TRBV27 to TRBJ2-5; a possible D gene is TRBD1 (5 bases). The CDR3 sequence is 17 residues long. CDR1 is MNHEY and CDR2 is SMNVEV in the germline V gene (reference sequence). The V gene lost 4 bases and the J gene lost 2 bases, with 20 bases spanning the gap. The CDR3 DNA follows: TGTGCCAGCAGTTCGGCAGGGATACCAACTTCTCAAGAGACCCAGTACTTC. Translated, it gives CASSSAGIPTSQETQYF.

The rearrangement uses TRBV15 and TRBJ1-1, with 12 bases that match TRBD1. With 5 bases clipped from V and 3 bases from J, the junction kept 7 bases outside the gene matches. The germline CDR1 and CDR2 sequences are LNHNV and YYDKDF (reference sequence). This CDR3 has 16 residues. CDR3 protein: CATSDPGTGGYTEAFF. CDR3 DNA: TGTGCCACCAGCGACCCCGGGACAGGGGGCTACACTGAAGCTTTCTTT.

This rearrangement joins TRBV27 to TRBJ1-2, with D unresolved. The germline V gene has CDR1 MNHEY and CDR2 SMNVEV (reference sequence). The CDR3 has 14 amino acids. V lost 8 bases to trimming and J lost 0 bases, with 13 bases between them. The CDR3 here is CASAKAQSNYGYTF. DNA for the CDR3: TGTGCCAGCGCTAAGGCACAGTCTAACTATGGCTACACCTTC.

The chain recombines TRBV5-1 with TRBJ2-1, with 9 bases that match TRBD1. From germline, CDR1 is SGHRS and CDR2 YFSETQ. The trim removed 4 bases at V and 1 base at J, leaving 3 bases unmatched. CDR3 length: 15 amino acids. The chain's CDR3 is CASSQTGGSYNEQFF. CDR3 in DNA: TGCGCCAGCAGCCAGACAGGGGGTTCCTACAATGAGCAGTTCTTC.

The chain couples TRBV14 to TRBJ1-1, with 8 bases fitting TRBD1. CDR3 size: 13 residues. Looked up from germline, CDR1 is SGHDN and CDR2 is FVKESK. The V gene end was trimmed by 4 bases and the J gene end by 5 bases; junction bases not matched to a gene: 3. The CDR3 spells CASSLWTGTEAFF. In nucleotides, the CDR3 is TGTGCCAGCAGCCTCTGGACAGGGACTGAAGCTTTCTTT.

The V and J genes are TRBV6-5 and TRBJ1-2; TRBD1 agrees at 7 bases. CDR1 MNHEY and CDR2 SVGAGI come from the germline V gene. J gave up 3 bases and V 8 bases, and 3 bases lay outside the gene matches. CDR3 size: 12 residues. The CDR3 spells CASRDSYYGYTF. The CDR3 DNA reads as TGTGCCAGCCGGGACAGCTACTATGGCTACACCTTC.

The chain joins TRBV9 to TRBJ1-1; D call uncertain. V lost 0 bases, J lost 4 bases, and 10 bases lay in between. Germline CDR1 is SGDLS and CDR2 is YYNGEE. The CDR3 contains 14 residues. The CDR3 DNA is TGTGCCAGCAGCGTAGCTAGTATGGGCACTGAAGCTTTCTTT. Translated: CASSVASMGTEAFF.

V gene TRBV3-1 (or the pseudogene TRBV3-2) combines with J gene TRBJ1-5; no reliable D call. This CDR3 has 14 residues. Germline V gene data show CDR1 as LGHDT and CDR2 as YNNKEL (reference sequence). V gave up 1 base and J gave up 3 bases, with 7 bases separating them. In DNA, the CDR3 is TGTGCCAGCAGCCAAGGGCTGCCCAATCAGCCCCAGCATTTT. Protein product: CASSQGLPNQPQHF.

V gene TRBV1 combines with J gene TRBJ2-5; the listed D gene, TRBD1, was not tested against the DNA. TRBV1 is noted as a pseudogene. CDR3 length equals 12 residues. The CDR3 loop reads CTSSQAQETQYF. The CDR3 DNA reads TGCACCAGCAGCCAGGCACAAGAGACCCAGTACTTC.

This clone came up a few times. The chain is built from TRBV18 and TRBJ2-7; TRBD2 matches at 14 bases. The CDR3 extends over 16 amino acids. V was pared by 3 bases and J by 1 base, with 2 bases of the junction left unmatched. Germline assignment: CDR1 KGHSH and CDR2 LQKENI. CDR3 loop: CASSPRLAGGSYEQYF. CDR3 nucleotides: TGTGCCAGCTCACCCCGACTAGCGGGAGGGTCCTACGAGCAGTACTTC. Combining the CDR3 with reference TRBV18 and TRBJ2-7 gives the whole variable domain NAGVMQNPRHLVRRRGQEARLRCSPMKGHSHVYWYRQLPEEGLKFMVYLQKENIIDESGMPKERFSAEFPKEGPSILRIQQVVRGDSAAYFCASSPRLAGGSYEQYFGPGTRLTVT.

The chain has TRBV11-2 and TRBJ2-2; 12 bases match TRBD1. Unmatched junction bases numbered 5, after V lost 4 bases and J lost 5 bases. The CDR3 runs to 16 residues. Germline V gene lookup returns CDR1 SGHAT and CDR2 FQNNGV. The CDR3 is CASSSPGQGATGELFF. The CDR3 DNA reads TGTGCCAGCAGCTCCCCGGGACAGGGGGCGACCGGGGAGCTGTTTTTT.